The 14 T cell receptor beta chains below come from one sample, sequenced in a study of T cells in Graves' hyperthyroidism and ophthalmopathy. Template material for amplifying TCR beta CDR3 regions consisted of RNA transcripts. An initial round of RT-PCR targeting the TCR CDR3 relied on the HTBI primer set. TCRdb independently ran MiXCR on the multiplex PCR reads; one entry per CDR3 protein. The data hold around 540,000 distinct CDR3 sequences, with around 46% observed a single time. Sequenced: peripheral blood or thyroid tissue (not recorded which). The source is a woman in her late teens or twenties with Graves' hyperthyroidism.

The gene calls are TRBV24-1 and TRBJ2-5; a possible D gene is TRBD2 (7 bases). Per the germline V gene, CDR1 is KGHDR and CDR2 is SFDVKD. V lost 11 bases to trimming and J lost 4 bases, with 31 bases between them. The CDR3 runs 18 residues. The CDR3 loop reads CASSQVAPRGLGGETQYF. The CDR3 DNA is TGTGCCAGCAGCCAGGTCGCCCCGAGAGGACTAGGGGGAGAGACCCAGTACTTC.

This clonotype was seen repeatedly, ten times or more. The J gene is TRBJ2-5, the V gene TRBV7-6, with 10 nucleotides matching TRBD2. CDR1 and CDR2 from the germline V gene are SGHVS and FNYEAQ. J lost 5 bases, V lost 4 bases, and 7 bases had no gene match. This CDR3 region has 15 residues. The CDR3 here is CASSSTSGKGETQYF. The CDR3 DNA reads as TGTGCCAGCAGCTCAACTAGCGGGAAGGGCGAGACCCAGTACTTC.

CDR3 sequence (DNA): TGCGCCAGCAGCTTGGAGGCCAGCCGAGGGGCACCCCTCCACTTT. This sequence encodes CASSLEASRGAPLHF. V and J are TRBV5-1 and TRBJ1-6; D may be TRBD1 (5 bases). The germline gives CDR1 SGHRS, CDR2 YFSETQ. V gave up 0 bases and J gave up 11 bases, with 15 bases separating them. The CDR3 loop spans 15 amino acids. Full variable domain (outside the CDR3, taken from reference TRBV5-1 and TRBJ1-6): KAGVTQTPRYLIKTRGQQVTLSCSPISGHRSVSWYQQTPGQGLQFLFEYFSETQRNKGNFPGRFSGRQFSNSRSEMNVSTLELGDSALYLCASSLEASRGAPLHFGNGTRLTVT.

This chain joins TRBV14 and TRBJ2-7; possibly TRBD1 for D (6 bases). This CDR3 spans 15 amino acids. V was cut by 0 bases and J by 5 bases, with 14 bases left in between. Germline V CDR1 and CDR2: SGHDN, FVKESK. The CDR3 nucleotides are TGTGCCAGCAGCCAAGAGGGACAAGCACCTAACGAGCAGTACTTC. It is translated as CASSQEGQAPNEQYF.

This chain joins TRBV10-2 and TRBJ1-2; the match to TRBD1 covers 10 bases. The CDR3 totals 15 residues. The germline V gene has CDR1 WSHSY and CDR2 SAAADI. V gave up 8 bases and J gave up 3 bases; unmatched junction bases: 9. CDR3 in DNA: TGCGCCAGCCCGAGCCCGACAGGGGGCCACTATGGCTACACCTTC. It encodes CASPSPTGGHYGYTF.

This clonotype has only a few counts. The chain employs TRBV6-5 and TRBJ2-5, with 8 bases lining up with TRBD2. The CDR3 has 13 amino acids. The V gene end was trimmed by 11 bases and the J gene end by 5 bases; junction bases not matched to a gene: 10. The germline CDR1 and CDR2 sequences are MNHEY and SVGAGI. The CDR3 sequence is CAAEGLAAETQYF. CDR3 in DNA: TGTGCCGCGGAAGGACTAGCTGCGGAGACCCAGTACTTC.

J is TRBJ1-6 and V is TRBV14; TRBD1 is a possible D gene (6 bases). The CDR3 is 14 amino acids. Germline V gene data show CDR1 as SGHDN and CDR2 as FVKESK. V was clipped by 4 bases and J by 5 bases, with 9 bases between them. DNA of the CDR3: TGTGCCAGCAGCCCGGGGGGCGATAATTCACCCCTCCACTTT. As protein: CASSPGGDNSPLHF.

This clonotype has only a few counts. The rearrangement links TRBV19 to TRBJ2-5; possibly TRBD1 for D (6 bases). V was clipped by 9 bases and J by 0 bases, with 17 bases between them. There are 15 residues in the CDR3. CDR1 LNHDA and CDR2 SQIVND come from the germline V gene (reference sequence). The CDR3 nucleotides read TGTGCCAGCTCTTCGGGACATTCGTACCAAGAGACCCAGTACTTC. Residues: CASSSGHSYQETQYF.

This chain links TRBV11-2 with TRBJ2-7; D is possibly TRBD1 (6 bases). Per the germline V gene, CDR1 is SGHAT and CDR2 is FQNNGV. Trimming took 5 bases from V and 3 from J, leaving 17 bases between them. This CDR3 has 15 residues. The CDR3 loop is CASSHYRVGVYEQYF. CDR3 bases: TGTGCCAGCAGCCACTACAGGGTAGGAGTCTACGAGCAGTACTTC.

J is TRBJ2-2 and V is TRBV7-9; D is possibly TRBD1 (5 bases). V was clipped by 0 bases and J by 6 bases, with 17 bases between them. The CDR3 has 17 amino acids. CDR1 and CDR2 (germline): SEHNR, FQNEAQ (reference sequence). CDR3 protein: CASSLAILRDGAGELFF. The DNA of the CDR3 is TGTGCCAGCAGCTTAGCGATCCTCAGGGATGGGGCCGGGGAGCTGTTTTTT.

This sequence joins TRBV7-9 and TRBJ1-2; 10 bases line up with TRBD1. Germline V gene data show CDR1 as SEHNR and CDR2 as FQNEAQ (reference sequence). The CDR3 sequence is 16 residues long. Trimming at V came to 4 bases and at J to 4 bases, leaving 9 bases not matched to a gene. DNA for the CDR3: TGTGCCAGCAGCTCCCCAATCCGGGACAGGGGCTATGGCTACACCTTC. It encodes CASSSPIRDRGYGYTF.

In regard to this clonotype: One base away lies a much larger clone, so this may be a sequencing read error. The V and J genes are TRBV7-8 and TRBJ2-7; 7 nucleotides align to TRBD1. The V gene's germline CDR1 is SGHVS and CDR2 FQNEAQ. This CDR3 is 13 amino acids long. The CDR3 bases are TGTGCCAGCAGCTCGGGACAGCACTACGGGCAGTACTTC. Amino acid sequence: CASSSGQHYGQYF.

This clonotype turned up a few times. The chain links TRBV19 to TRBJ1-2, with TRBD1 matching 7 bases. Looked up from germline, CDR1 is LNHDA and CDR2 is SQIVND (reference sequence). CDR3 length: 15 amino acids. The trim removed 4 bases at V and 0 bases at J, leaving 5 bases unmatched. In DNA form, the CDR3 reads TGTGCCAGTAGTACCCCGGGGACAGCTAACTATGGCTACACCTTC. As protein: CASSTPGTANYGYTF. Full variable domain (missing parts from reference TRBV19 and TRBJ1-2): DGGITQSPKYLFRKEGQNVTLSCEQNLNHDAMYWYRQDPGQGLRLIYYSQIVNDFQKGDIAEGYSVSREKKESFPLTVTSAQKNPTAFYLCASSTPGTANYGYTFGSGTRLTVV.

Concerning this clonotype: At one end the junction does not follow the germline gene, possibly because of a read error. This chain connects TRBV10-3 to TRBJ2-7; 8 bases match TRBD2. The CDR3 loop spans 14 amino acids. Germline CDR1 and CDR2: ENHRY and SYGVKD. CDR3 sequence: CASSSREGTYEQYF. CDR3 bases: TGTGCCAGCAGTTCCCGGGAGGGAACCTACGAGCAGTACTTC.